This T cell receptor (beta chain) is from a study of control samples from healthy donors and cancer patients. The ends lost 3 bases at V and 0 bases at J; junction bases unmatched: 8. There are 17 residues in the CDR3. Germline V gene sequence: CDR1 DFQATT, CDR2 SNEGSKA (reference sequence). Data came from immunoSEQ multiplex PCR; TCRdb stores just in-frame clones and leaves some out. Among more than 95,000 clones listed, almost 95% were seen once. This clone was counted a single time. The sample consisted of PBMCs. This TCR derives from a man older than 75 with head and neck cancer. This chain uses TRBV20-1 with TRBJ1-3; TRBD1 matches 10 bases. Here the CDR3 reads CSASDRGPLLSGNTIYF. CDR3 DNA: TGCAGTGCTAGTGACAGGGGGCCGCTCCTCTCTGGAAACACCATATATTTT.